The 13 T cell receptor beta chains in this list originate from one sample, sequenced in a study of human T cells and chemical hapten exposure. A single record per CDR3 protein comes from TCRdb applying MiXCR to the RACE reads. The repertoire holds 75,000 to 95,000 distinct CDR3 sequences, with 12% as singletons. Stated time point: patch test 1, 2 weeks after DPC sensitization. The treatment is: therapeutic diphenylcyclopropenone sensitization with weekly scalp DPC. Specimen: whole blood, collected in connection with sensitization to the hapten diphenylcyclopropenone (DPC). All receptors come from a woman aged 55-69 years with alopecia areata. Some clones in this sample may be carry-over from other donors' samples.

V gene TRBV2 combines with J gene TRBJ2-5; 7 bases are a match to TRBD2. CDR3 size: 15 residues. The germline CDR1 and CDR2 sequences are SNHLY and FYNNEI. With V trimmed by 2 bases and J by 5 bases, 8 bases remained unmatched. CDR3 in amino acids: CASSENLGGAETQYF. In DNA form, the CDR3 reads TGTGCCAGCAGTGAAAATTTGGGAGGGGCGGAGACCCAGTACTTC.

There are many counts of this clonotype. The rearrangement uses TRBV5-1 and TRBJ2-5; no firm D call. The CDR3 sequence is 14 residues long. Germline CDR1 and CDR2: SGHRS and YFSETQ. Trimming left V 0 bases short and J 1 base short, with 7 bases between. The CDR3 sequence: CASSLGQIQETQYF. CDR3 DNA sequence: TGCGCCAGCAGCTTGGGGCAGATCCAAGAGACCCAGTACTTC.

Here the CDR3 reads CASSLLGISGNNEQFF. Written as DNA, the CDR3 is TGTGCCAGCAGTTTACTCGGGATTAGCGGTAACAATGAGCAGTTCTTC. The J gene is TRBJ2-1, the V gene TRBV12-3 or TRBV12-4; possibly TRBD2 for D (6 bases). The CDR3 runs to 16 residues. V was trimmed by 2 bases and J by 5 bases, leaving 16 bases between them.

The table lists this clonotype with a few counts. The chain has TRBV7-9 and TRBJ2-3; 9 bases match TRBD1. The germline CDR1 and CDR2 sequences are SEHNR and FQNEAQ (reference sequence). V dropped 6 bases and J dropped 4; count of bases not matched to a gene: 8. This CDR3 is built from 15 residues. CDR3 protein: CASRTTGGEADTQYF. DNA of the CDR3: TGTGCCAGCAGAACTACAGGGGGCGAGGCAGATACGCAGTATTTT.

This clonotype was picked up a small number of times. The V and J genes are TRBV20-1 and TRBJ2-1; 10 bases line up with TRBD1. This CDR3 is built from 15 residues. The V and J ends lost 6 bases and 7 bases, in that order; junction bases with no gene match: 12. Germline-derived CDR1 and CDR2 are DFQATT and SNEGSKA (reference sequence). CDR3 amino acids: CSAPLDRGYRNEQFF. The DNA for the CDR3 is TGCAGTGCCCCTCTGGACAGGGGGTATCGTAATGAGCAGTTCTTC.

This clonotype was observed many times. The rearrangement uses TRBV29-1 and TRBJ1-5; unclear D gene. V was clipped by 8 bases and J by 5 bases, with 16 bases between them. The CDR3 runs to 13 residues. Germline assignment: CDR1 SQVTM and CDR2 ANQGSEA. CDR3 sequence: CSSWAPIYQPQHF. CDR3 DNA sequence: TGCAGCAGTTGGGCACCGATATATCAGCCCCAGCATTTT.

This clonotype showed up just a few times. The chain joins TRBV9 to TRBJ2-3; no clear D. The CDR3 covers 13 residues. Germline-derived CDR1 and CDR2 are SGDLS and YYNGEE. V lost 0 bases and J lost 0, with 2 bases in between. The CDR3 sequence is CASSVASTDTQYF. For the CDR3, the DNA is TGTGCCAGCAGCGTAGCAAGCACAGATACGCAGTATTTT.

This clonotype was found many times. The CDR3 DNA follows: TGTGCCAGTAGTAGCGACAGTTACTACAATGAGCAGTTCTTC. The encoded protein is CASSSDSYYNEQFF. This chain uses TRBV19 with TRBJ2-1, with D possibly TRBD1 on 5 matching bases. Germline loops: CDR1 LNHDA, CDR2 SQIVND (reference sequence). The length of the CDR3 is 14 residues. V was trimmed by 4 bases and J by 3 bases, leaving 10 bases between them.

This clonotype was seen ten or more times. A read error may account for a junction end that differs from germline. The rearrangement uses TRBV7-7 and TRBJ2-7, with 12 bases aligning to TRBD1. Germline-derived CDR1 and CDR2 are SSHAT and FNYEAQ (reference sequence). The CDR3 length is 15 residues. The CDR3 nucleotides read TGTGCTAGCAGCCCTCGGGACAGGGGGCCCAACGAGCAGTACTTC. It codes for CASSPRDRGPNEQYF.

This clonotype was recorded a few times. The V call is TRBV20-1, the J call TRBJ1-4; TRBD1 is a possible D gene (5 bases). Looked up from germline, CDR1 is DFQATT and CDR2 is SNEGSKA (reference sequence). V lost 8 bases and J 4 bases, leaving 11 bases between the germline ends. This CDR3 comprises 12 residues. CDR3 DNA: TGCAGTTCAGAGGGGCTTAATGAAAAACTGTTTTTT. This translates into CSSEGLNEKLFF.

This clonotype was recorded at least ten times. The rearrangement links TRBV6-6 to TRBJ2-1; 10 nucleotides agree with TRBD2. Germline CDR1 is MNHNY and CDR2 is SVGAGI (reference sequence). V lost 6 bases, J lost 4 bases, and 6 bases stayed unmatched. CDR3 size: 15 residues. CDR3 protein: CASRTEGLAYNEQFF. CDR3 nucleotide sequence: TGTGCCAGCAGGACCGAGGGACTAGCGTACAATGAGCAGTTCTTC.

A few counts support this clonotype. The chain's CDR3 is CAISSGRNQPQHF. The CDR3 region has the DNA TGTGCCATCAGTTCGGGCAGAAATCAGCCCCAGCATTTT. The rearrangement links TRBV10-3 to TRBJ1-5, with D unresolved. The CDR3 covers 13 residues. The germline V and J ends were trimmed by 5 bases and 4 bases, with 9 bases remaining between them. Germline lookup yields CDR1 ENHRY and CDR2 SYGVKD.

Here the CDR3 reads CSVGTGAYTEAFF. CDR3 bases: TGCAGCGTGGGTACAGGGGCCTACACTGAAGCTTTCTTT. The chain recombines TRBV29-1 with TRBJ1-1, with 7 bases fitting TRBD1. After removal of 6 bases from V and 3 bases from J, the junction contained 7 bases not matched to a gene. This CDR3 comprises 13 residues. Germline lookup yields CDR1 SQVTM and CDR2 ANQGSEA. Together with reference TRBV29-1 and TRBJ1-1, the CDR3 gives the full variable domain: SAVISQKPSRDICQRGTSLTIQCQVDSQVTMMFWYRQQPGQSLTLIATANQGSEATYESGFVIDKFPISRPNLTFSTLTVSNMSPEDSSIYLCSVGTGAYTEAFFGQGTRLTVV.